The 10 T cell receptor beta chains in this list originate from one sample, sequenced in a study of esophageal squamous cell carcinoma under preoperative chemotherapy. TCRdb re-called the PCR reads with MiXCR, one entry per CDR3 protein. The data hold about 15,000 distinct CDR3 sequences, with roughly 60% observed a single time. Time point of the sample: before preoperative PTX-NDP chemotherapy. This material was acquired from a patient given preoperative chemotherapy. Receptors originate from a human donor with esophageal squamous cell carcinoma. The donor label of this sample is uncertain.

This clonotype was counted at least ten times. This chain uses TRBV7-2 with TRBJ2-3, with TRBD2 identical over 8 bases. Germline V gene sequence: CDR1 SGHTA, CDR2 FQGNSA. V shed 5 bases and J 3 bases; nucleotides not matched to a gene: 7. The CDR3 consists of 15 residues. The CDR3 DNA sequence: TGTGCCAGCAGCCGGGGGGGGCAAGGGACAGATACGCAGTATTTT. Translation: CASSRGGQGTDTQYF.

This clonotype turned up a few times. At one end, the junction sequence differs from germline, possibly due to a read error. This sequence joins TRBV6-1 and TRBJ2-4, with D perhaps matching TRBD2 (7 bases). The V gene's germline CDR1 is MNHNS and CDR2 SASEGT. The CDR3 is made up of 16 amino acids. CDR3 sequence (DNA): TGTGCCAGCAGTCGCAAGGGGGGGGGAGCCAAAGACACGCAGTATTTC. It is translated as CASSRKGGGAKDTQYF.

The rearrangement uses TRBV6-1 and TRBJ2-7; 8 nucleotides align to TRBD2. The V segment lost 7 bases and the J segment 4 bases; nucleotides outside the gene matches: 12. Germline CDR1 MNHNS, CDR2 SASEGT. The length of the CDR3 is 15 residues. The CDR3 region has the DNA TGTGCCAGCACGGTGACCGGGACTAGTTCTTACGAGCAGTACTTC. Amino acids: CASTVTGTSSYEQYF.

This clonotype was seen many times. CDR3 residues: CASAGGGATDTQYF. CDR3 DNA: TGTGCCAGCGCGGGCGGGGGGGCCACAGATACGCAGTATTTT. V usage is TRBV6-1 and J usage is TRBJ2-3, with 9 bases matching TRBD2. From germline, CDR1 is MNHNS and CDR2 SASEGT. The CDR3 sequence is 14 residues long. V was pared by 8 bases and J by 2 bases, with 5 bases of the junction left unmatched.

The chain is built from TRBV10-3 and TRBJ2-7, with no clear D. The CDR3 is made up of 13 amino acids. The V end was cut by 5 bases, the J end by 5 bases, with 13 bases between. Germline V CDR1 and CDR2: ENHRY, SYGVKD. The CDR3 loop is CAISLTAPDEQYF. The CDR3, as DNA: TGTGCCATCAGTTTGACTGCCCCCGACGAGCAGTACTTC.

The V call is TRBV12-3 or TRBV12-4, the J call TRBJ2-5; TRBD2 is a possible D gene (7 bases). The J call may be incorrect, as the DNA end agrees better with TRBJ2-1. This CDR3 is built from 13 residues. The CDR3, as DNA: TGTGCCAGCAGTTTGGGGGGGCCCTACGAGCAGTTCTTC. This translates into CASSLGGPYEQFF.

The chain carries TRBV10-3 and TRBJ2-2, with 7 bases aligning to TRBD1. The tail of the sequence fits TRBJ2-3 better, so the J call may be wrong. The CDR3 spans 13 residues. CDR1 and CDR2 (germline): ENHRY, SYGVKD. DNA for the CDR3: TGTGCCATTCAGGCGGATGACACAGGGGCGCAGTATTTT. This codes for CAIQADDTGAQYF.

The chain carries TRBV6-5 and TRBJ1-1, with D uncertain. CDR3 length: 13 residues. With 0 bases removed from V and 5 bases from J, the gap between germline ends came to 7 bases. Germline V gene lookup returns CDR1 MNHEY and CDR2 SVGAGI. The CDR3 is CASSYSKRTEAFF. The CDR3 DNA reads as TGTGCCAGCAGTTACTCCAAAAGGACTGAAGCTTTCTTT.

This clonotype was seen repeatedly, ten times or more. The V call is TRBV6-4, the J call TRBJ2-1; D might be TRBD2 (5 bases). This CDR3 is built from 15 residues. CDR1 is MRHNA, CDR2 SNTAGT, per germline. Trimming removed 4 bases at V and 2 bases at J, with 12 bases between. The CDR3 DNA reads TGTGCCAGCAGTGCCGGGGATGGGACCTACAATGAGCAGTTCTTC. This encodes CASSAGDGTYNEQFF.

This clonotype showed up many times. The rearrangement joins TRBV27 to TRBJ2-3; no firm D call. V lost 6 bases and J 2 bases, leaving 9 bases between the germline ends. Germline loops: CDR1 MNHEY, CDR2 SMNVEV (reference sequence). The length of the CDR3 is 13 residues. The CDR3 reads CASRRPPTDTQYF. The CDR3 nucleotides are TGTGCCAGCAGAAGGCCCCCCACAGATACGCAGTATTTT.